These 21 T cell receptor beta chains share one sample of origin, sequenced in a study of control samples from healthy donors and cancer patients. Sequencing used immunoSEQ multiplex PCR; TCRdb keeps in-frame clones, though not all of them. The sample contains about 75,000 clones, roughly 84% of which appear only once. Sequencing used blood. The origin of the receptors is a man aged 50-59 years in good health.

The J gene is TRBJ2-7, the V gene TRBV6-5; D uncertain. The V end was cut by 7 bases, the J end by 6 bases, with 19 bases between. Germline V gene sequence: CDR1 MNHEY, CDR2 SVGAGI. This CDR3 contains 14 residues. The CDR3 region is CASTADSVLAEQYF. DNA for the CDR3: TGTGCCAGCACCGCCGATTCAGTCCTGGCCGAGCAGTACTTC.

This sequence joins TRBV19 and TRBJ1-5; 7 nucleotides agree with TRBD1. The V segment lost 4 bases and the J segment 3 bases; nucleotides outside the gene matches: 3. This CDR3 comprises 14 residues. Looked up from germline, CDR1 is LNHDA and CDR2 is SQIVND (reference sequence). DNA of the CDR3: TGTGCCAGTAGTAGACAGGGCGCCAATCAGCCCCAGCATTTT. Translating gives CASSRQGANQPQHF.

CDR3 sequence reads: CASSPLPGENEKLFF. CDR3 sequence (DNA): TGCGCCAGCAGCCCCCTTCCAGGTGAAAATGAAAAACTGTTTTTT. The genes are TRBV5-1 and TRBJ1-4; D call uncertain. The length of the CDR3 is 15 residues. V dropped 4 bases and J dropped 5 bases, with 15 bases sitting between them. Germline CDR1 and CDR2: SGHRS and YFSETQ.

This clone has a single count. The genes are TRBV6-2 or TRBV6-3 and TRBJ2-2, with D uncertain. Per the germline V gene, CDR1 is MNHEY and CDR2 is SVGEGT. CDR3 size: 17 residues. V was trimmed by 0 bases and J by 4 bases, leaving 15 bases between them. CDR3 residues: CASSYSGVHSFTGELFF. In nucleotides, the CDR3 is TGTGCCAGCAGTTACTCCGGAGTGCACTCTTTCACCGGGGAGCTGTTTTTT.

V and J are TRBV19 and TRBJ1-2; 9 bases are shared with TRBD1. Germline-derived CDR1 and CDR2 are LNHDA and SQIVND (reference sequence). V was clipped by 5 bases and J by 5 bases; unmatched bases: 6. The CDR3 spans 14 residues. The CDR3 reads CASSPMGQGYGYTF. DNA for the CDR3: TGTGCCAGTAGTCCGATGGGACAGGGTTATGGCTACACCTTC. The whole variable domain, remainder taken from reference TRBV19 and TRBJ1-2, is DGGITQSPKYLFRKEGQNVTLSCEQNLNHDAMYWYRQDPGQGLRLIYYSQIVNDFQKGDIAEGYSVSREKKESFPLTVTSAQKNPTAFYLCASSPMGQGYGYTFGSGTRLTVV.

The rearrangement links TRBV30 to TRBJ1-1; D not certain. The CDR3 is 14 residues long. CDR1 is GTSNPN, CDR2 SVGIG, per germline (reference sequence). V dropped 1 base and J dropped 3 bases, with 12 bases sitting between them. The CDR3 loop reads CAWSASPPDTEAFF. The CDR3 DNA sequence: TGTGCCTGGAGTGCATCTCCCCCGGACACTGAAGCTTTCTTT.

V is TRBV2 and J is TRBJ2-7; 14 bases align to TRBD2. V lost 7 bases and J lost 7; bases outside the gene matches: 15. This CDR3 has 17 amino acids. From germline, CDR1 is SNHLY and CDR2 FYNNEI. CDR3 amino acids: CASTILGLAGDPREQYF. The CDR3 DNA sequence: TGTGCCAGCACTATCTTGGGACTAGCGGGAGATCCGCGGGAGCAGTACTTC.

The CDR3 region is CASSYKKFGRATYNEQFF. DNA for the CDR3: TGTGCCAGCAGTTATAAGAAATTCGGGCGGGCTACTTACAATGAGCAGTTCTTC. J is TRBJ2-1 and V is TRBV6-2 or TRBV6-3; D is perhaps TRBD2 (5 bases). V was shortened by 3 bases and J by 4 bases, with 22 bases between the two germline ends. The CDR3 contains 18 residues. Germline V gene data show CDR1 as MNHEY and CDR2 as SVGEGT.

The V and J genes are TRBV4-1 and TRBJ2-7, with D unresolved. This CDR3 spans 16 amino acids. Germline CDR1 and CDR2: MGHRA and YSYEKL. With 0 bases removed from V and 4 bases from J, the gap between germline ends came to 16 bases. The CDR3 nucleotides are TGCGCCAGCAGCCAAGAGATCACTGGATCAATTTACGAGCAGTACTTC. It is translated as CASSQEITGSIYEQYF.

The table lists this clone with a count of one. This chain uses TRBV30 with TRBJ2-7, with no clear D. The CDR3 loop spans 10 amino acids. Trimming left V 1 base short and J 6 bases short, with 4 bases between. Germline-derived CDR1 and CDR2 are GTSNPN and SVGIG (reference sequence). The CDR3 DNA follows: TGTGCCTGGAGTGGTGGCGAGCAGTACTTC. This codes for CAWSGGEQYF. Together with reference TRBV30 and TRBJ2-7, the CDR3 gives the full variable domain: SQTIHQWPATLVQPVGSPLSLECTVEGTSNPNLYWYRQAAGRGLQLLFYSVGIGQISSEVPQNLSASRPQDRQFILSSKKLLLSDSGFYLCAWSGGEQYFGPGTRLTVT.

The V call is TRBV5-1, the J call TRBJ2-7, with TRBD1 matching over 7 bases. Germline loops: CDR1 SGHRS, CDR2 YFSETQ. The junction had 5 bases not matched to a gene; V was cut back by 5 bases and J by 0 bases. CDR3 size: 14 residues. DNA for the CDR3: TGCGCCAGCAGTCCACGGACAGGCTCCTACGAGCAGTACTTC. Protein sequence: CASSPRTGSYEQYF.

J is TRBJ2-7 and V is TRBV27, with a possible D match to TRBD1 (6 bases). The CDR3 loop spans 11 amino acids. Germline V lookup: CDR1 MNHEY, CDR2 SMNVEV (reference sequence). V was clipped by 5 bases and J by 6 bases, with 8 bases between them. CDR3 amino acids: CASSARGEQYF. The DNA for the CDR3 is TGTGCCAGCAGTGCCAGGGGCGAGCAGTACTTC.

The chain has TRBV5-1 and TRBJ1-1; a possible D gene is TRBD1 (6 bases). The CDR3 loop spans 15 amino acids. Trimming took 4 bases from V and 0 from J, leaving 13 bases between them. From germline, CDR1 is SGHRS and CDR2 YFSETQ. The CDR3 DNA reads as TGCGCCAGCAGCAGAATGGGGGGCGTGAACACTGAAGCTTTCTTT. Residues: CASSRMGGVNTEAFF.

The chain uses TRBV21-1 and TRBJ2-5; no DNA check was done on the table's D call, TRBD2. TRBV21-1 represents a pseudogene. The CDR3 has 19 amino acids. The DNA of the CDR3 is TGTGCCAGCAGCCACGATGGGACTAGCGGACCCTCAGACCCCGAGACCCAGTACTTC. Translated, it gives CASSHDGTSGPSDPETQYF.

This clone was seen just once. The chain recombines TRBV6-5 with TRBJ1-1; a weak D match, TRBD1 (6 bases). The CDR3 is made up of 14 amino acids. V lost 2 bases, J lost 11 bases, and 18 bases lay in between. Germline lookup yields CDR1 MNHEY and CDR2 SVGAGI. CDR3 protein: CASSYVGGPSPAFF. The DNA for the CDR3 is TGTGCCAGCAGTTACGTCGGGGGGCCCTCCCCCGCTTTCTTT.

In the case of this clone: A much larger clone lies one base from this, so it may be a read error. The chain carries TRBV12-3 or TRBV12-4 and TRBJ2-7; TRBD1 agrees at 7 bases. V gave up 5 bases and J gave up 2 bases; unmatched junction bases: 3. This CDR3 spans 13 amino acids. The CDR3 sequence: CASSRTGTYEQYF. In nucleotides, the CDR3 is TGTGCCAGCAGTCGGACAGGAACCTACGAGCAGTACTTC.

This clone has more than one count but fewer than ten. V is TRBV5-1 and J is TRBJ2-3, with 8 bases matching TRBD2. Germline V gene sequence: CDR1 SGHRS, CDR2 YFSETQ. This CDR3 is 15 amino acids long. V shed 4 bases and J 4 bases; nucleotides not matched to a gene: 8. CDR3 in amino acids: CASSEGAGGPDTQYF. Here the CDR3 DNA reads TGCGCCAGCAGCGAAGGTGCGGGAGGCCCAGATACGCAGTATTTT.

The rearrangement links TRBV6-2 or TRBV6-3 to TRBJ2-1; 8 bases match TRBD2. Losses at the gene ends were 4 bases for V and 14 bases for J; bases not matched to a gene: 16. The CDR3 runs 15 residues. Germline V gene data show CDR1 as MNHEY and CDR2 as SVGEGT. In DNA, the CDR3 is TGTGCCAGCAGTTCCTTTCCTGCGGGAGGCCCCGGCGAGTTCTTC. It is translated as CASSSFPAGGPGEFF.

This clone showed up just once. The chain has TRBV28 and TRBJ2-7, with 12 bases aligning to TRBD1. The CDR3 extends over 16 amino acids. Unmatched junction bases numbered 15, after V lost 8 bases and J lost 7 bases. Germline assignment: CDR1 MDHEN and CDR2 SYDVKM. Written as DNA, the CDR3 is TGTGCCAGCCAAACCTTCGGGGGACAGGGGGCGCGTGAGCAGTACTTC. It encodes CASQTFGGQGAREQYF.

This rearrangement joins TRBV12-3 or TRBV12-4 to TRBJ2-1; the D is unclear. This CDR3 region has 12 residues. V was cut by 5 bases and J by 7 bases, with 9 bases left in between. CDR3 coding DNA: TGTGCCAGCAGTGGTCCTAGTAATGAGCAGTTCTTC. Its translation is CASSGPSNEQFF.

This clone has just one count. This CDR3 reads CASSRFGGSEETQYF. The CDR3 nucleotides are TGTGCCAGCAGTCGATTTGGCGGGAGTGAAGAGACCCAGTACTTC. The chain combines TRBV6-6 with TRBJ2-5, with 7 bases that match TRBD2. V was pared by 5 bases and J by 3 bases, with 9 bases of the junction left unmatched. Germline CDR1 reads MNHNY; CDR2 reads SVGAGI (reference sequence). CDR3 length: 15 residues.